This entry lists 13 T cell receptor beta chains sequenced from one sample in a study of T cell repertoires in cytomegalovirus infection. One entry per CDR3 protein, called by TCRdb with MiXCR from the reads. The sample consists of 640,000 or so distinct CDR3 sequences, roughly 33% of them appearing once. Their specific antigens are unknown. The source was cultured PBMCs, collected from culture after CMV antigen stimulation. The receptors stem from a human donor in good health (CMV status not recorded). Some clones in this sample may be carry-over from other donors' samples.

This clonotype was seen ten or more times. The gene calls are TRBV7-2 and TRBJ1-1; perhaps TRBD1 as D (6 bases). Trimming left V 5 bases short and J 2 bases short, with 24 bases between. There are 18 residues in the CDR3. The V gene's germline CDR1 is SGHTA and CDR2 FQGNSA. Here the CDR3 DNA reads TGTGCCAGCAGCCAAGAATCCGGGGTAAGGGGGATAAACACTGAAGCTTTCTTT. It specifies CASSQESGVRGINTEAFF.

This sequence joins TRBV15 and TRBJ1-1, with 10 bases lining up with TRBD1. This CDR3 is built from 15 residues. The junction had 4 bases not matched to a gene; V was cut back by 1 base and J by 5 bases. Germline loops: CDR1 LNHNV, CDR2 YYDKDF (reference sequence). The CDR3 loop reads CATSRGDRGRTEAFF. In DNA, the CDR3 is TGTGCCACCAGCAGAGGGGACAGGGGTCGGACTGAAGCTTTCTTT.

The gene calls are TRBV20-1 and TRBJ1-4; a weak D match, TRBD1 (6 bases). V was shortened by 1 base and J by 3 bases, with 15 bases between the two germline ends. Germline CDR1 and CDR2: DFQATT and SNEGSKA (reference sequence). This CDR3 contains 16 residues. In nucleotides, the CDR3 is TGCAGTGCTAGAGGGGACACACCTTTTGCTAATGAAAAACTGTTTTTT. Translating it yields CSARGDTPFANEKLFF.

This clonotype was found a few times. The chain recombines TRBV27 with TRBJ2-7, with 9 bases fitting TRBD1. The CDR3 is 12 residues long. Losses at the gene ends were 2 bases for V and 12 bases for J; bases not matched to a gene: 5. Germline lookup yields CDR1 MNHEY and CDR2 SMNVEV (reference sequence). CDR3 bases: TGTGCCAGCAGTTTAAGACAGGGGGTGCCGTACTTC. Its protein product is CASSLRQGVPYF.

The rearrangement joins TRBV2 to TRBJ1-6; unclear D gene. The germline V gene encodes CDR1 SNHLY and CDR2 FYNNEI. Trimming left V 0 bases short and J 4 bases short, with 4 bases between. The CDR3 totals 14 residues. This CDR3 reads CASSEALYNSPLHF. The CDR3 coding sequence is TGTGCCAGCAGTGAAGCGCTTTATAATTCACCCCTCCACTTT.

The gene calls are TRBV20-1 and TRBJ2-5, with 13 bases lining up with TRBD2. Germline V gene sequence: CDR1 DFQATT, CDR2 SNEGSKA (reference sequence). CDR3 size: 14 residues. The junction had 4 bases not matched to a gene; V was cut back by 6 bases and J by 3 bases. CDR3 in DNA: TGCAGTGCCATACTAGCGGGAGGGGAAGAGACCCAGTACTTC. Encoded protein: CSAILAGGEETQYF.

This clonotype has a handful of counts. The V call is TRBV28, the J call TRBJ2-7; tentatively, D is TRBD1 (6 bases). CDR1 is MDHEN, CDR2 SYDVKM, per germline. The CDR3 length is 14 residues. Deletions cut 4 bases from V and 2 bases from J, with 12 bases between. The CDR3 coding sequence is TGTGCCAGCAGTTCCGAGGGGGTAACCTACGAGCAGTACTTC. It is translated as CASSSEGVTYEQYF.

The sample holds a few counts of this clonotype. This sequence joins TRBV7-2 and TRBJ2-1; D not resolved. Germline loops: CDR1 SGHTA, CDR2 FQGNSA. CDR3 length: 16 amino acids. Between the trimmed V and J ends, which lost 1 base and 1 base, there was a span of 11 bases. The CDR3 bases are TGTGCCAGCAGCTTAGAAGGCAGACTTTCCTACAATGAGCAGTTCTTC. Residues: CASSLEGRLSYNEQFF.

In this sample, this clonotype turned up once. The chain recombines TRBV20-1 with TRBJ1-6, with D possibly TRBD1 on 6 matching bases. The CDR3 runs to 13 residues. The germline V and J ends were trimmed by 4 bases and 5 bases, with 9 bases remaining between them. CDR1 is DFQATT, CDR2 SNEGSKA, per germline (reference sequence). The CDR3 here is CSAKGVNNSPLHF. CDR3 nucleotides: TGCAGTGCTAAGGGGGTAAATAATTCACCCCTCCACTTT.

In its sample, this clonotype was seen many times. This chain connects TRBV28 to TRBJ1-2; 10 nucleotides line up with TRBD1. CDR3 length equals 15 residues. Germline loops: CDR1 MDHEN, CDR2 SYDVKM. V lost 5 bases and J lost 7; bases outside the gene matches: 10. CDR3 DNA sequence: TGTGCCAGCAGTCCCGGGGACAGGGGAAGCGGTGGCTACACCTTC. Protein: CASSPGDRGSGGYTF.

There are many counts of this clonotype. This rearrangement joins TRBV12-3 or TRBV12-4 to TRBJ1-1, with D tentatively TRBD1 (6 bases). V lost 6 bases to trimming and J lost 1 base, with 9 bases between them. The CDR3 runs to 13 residues. The CDR3 loop reads CASRQQGNTEAFF. The CDR3 coding sequence is TGTGCCAGCAGACAACAGGGGAACACTGAAGCTTTCTTT.

The J gene is TRBJ2-3, the V gene TRBV5-6; D perhaps matches TRBD2 (5 bases). Per the germline V gene, CDR1 is SGHDT and CDR2 is YYEEEE. V gave up 3 bases and J gave up 2 bases, with 16 bases separating them. The CDR3 is 16 amino acids. The CDR3 is CASSSPPGLNTDTQYF. CDR3 nucleotides: TGTGCCAGCAGCTCCCCCCCCGGACTCAACACAGATACGCAGTATTTT.

The V and J genes are TRBV20-1 and TRBJ1-5; 7 bases are a match to TRBD1. In germline, CDR1 is DFQATT, CDR2 SNEGSKA (reference sequence). V lost 5 bases, J lost 2 bases, and 6 bases stayed unmatched. The CDR3 sequence is 14 residues long. CDR3 amino acids: CSAERDSRNQPQHF. The CDR3 nucleotides read TGCAGTGCTGAAAGGGACAGTCGCAATCAGCCCCAGCATTTT.